This TCR beta chain derives from a study of T cells in tuberculosis. After thawing and overnight rest, PBMC were stained with GMM-loaded CD1B tetramer, viability dye and anti-CD3 for sorting. The lipid loaded on the CD1B tetramers was C32 glucose monomycolate from Rhodococcus equi. PBMC for tetramer sorting were first depleted of CD14-expressing monocytes. Only in-frame clones appear in the TCRdb table, and some are missing; sequencing was by immunoSEQ multiplex PCR. The sample includes tens of thousands of clones, under 95% of them seen just once. This TCR derives from an adult woman with latent tuberculosis. The sequenced sample consisted of CD1b-GMM tetramer-negative cells sorted from PBMCs.

CDR3 loop: CASSYSSRVNTGELFF. In nucleotides, the CDR3 is TGTGCCAGCAGTTACTCGTCCAGGGTCAACACCGGGGAGCTGTTTTTT. The genes are TRBV6-5 and TRBJ2-2, with a tentative D call TRBD1 (5 bases). CDR3 length: 16 amino acids. With 0 bases removed from V and 2 bases from J, the gap between germline ends came to 10 bases. Per the germline V gene, CDR1 is MNHEY and CDR2 is SVGAGI.